The next 31 T cell receptor beta chains were all read from a single sample in a study of radiotherapy plus CTLA-4 blockade in lung cancer. Sequencing used immunoSEQ multiplex PCR; TCRdb keeps in-frame clones, though not all of them. The data contain fewer than 100,000 clones, roughly 87% of them singletons. Sequencing was performed on peripheral blood, taken from a patient treated with radiotherapy plus ipilimumab. These receptors all stem from a human donor with non-small cell lung cancer who had stable disease on radiotherapy plus ipilimumab.

This clone was recorded only once. The chain carries TRBV6-1 and TRBJ2-7, with D perhaps matching TRBD1 or TRBD2 (5 bases each). Germline-derived CDR1 and CDR2 are MNHNS and SASEGT. The CDR3 runs to 15 residues. Trimming stripped 4 bases from V and 4 bases from J, with 17 bases between. CDR3 protein: CASSGGPGRRYEQYF. CDR3 bases: TGTGCCAGCAGTGGTGGGCCAGGGAGAAGATACGAGCAGTACTTC.

The chain recombines TRBV19 with TRBJ2-3; 12 bases are a match to TRBD2. This CDR3 spans 14 amino acids. Germline loops: CDR1 LNHDA, CDR2 SQIVND (reference sequence). The trim removed 9 bases at V and 5 bases at J, leaving 6 bases unmatched. The CDR3 is CASGWTSGKDTQYF. The CDR3 coding sequence is TGTGCCAGCGGGTGGACTAGCGGGAAAGATACGCAGTATTTT.

CDR3 residues: CASSPQGVWYGYTF. CDR3 sequence (DNA): TGTGCCAGCAGCCCCCAAGGGGTTTGGTATGGCTACACCTTC. This sequence joins TRBV9 and TRBJ1-2; D might be TRBD1 (5 bases). V was trimmed by 4 bases and J by 5 bases, leaving 15 bases between them. The V gene's germline CDR1 is SGDLS and CDR2 YYNGEE. The CDR3 covers 14 residues.

The gene calls are TRBV7-2 and TRBJ1-4, with D perhaps matching TRBD1 (6 bases). Germline lookup yields CDR1 SGHTA and CDR2 FQGNSA. V was clipped by 1 base and J by 1 base, with 16 bases between them. The length of the CDR3 is 18 residues. The DNA of the CDR3 is TGTGCCAGCAGCTTAGTAATGTTTGGGGGCGGAACTAATGAAAAACTGTTTTTT. Amino acid sequence: CASSLVMFGGGTNEKLFF.

V is TRBV7-3 and J is TRBJ1-1, with D possibly TRBD1 on 5 matching bases. Germline loops: CDR1 SGHTA, CDR2 FQGTGA. CDR3 length equals 12 residues. V lost 4 bases and J 10 bases, leaving 13 bases between the germline ends. The CDR3 DNA follows: TGTGCCAGCAGCTACGCGCAGGGACCAGCTTTCTTT. This encodes CASSYAQGPAFF. The full variable domain, in which reference TRBV7-3 and TRBJ1-1 provide the parts outside the CDR3, is GAGVSQTPSNKVTEKGKYVELRCDPISGHTALYWYRQSLGQGPEFLIYFQGTGAADDSGLPNDRFFAVRPEGSVSTLKIQRTERGDSAVYLCASSYAQGPAFFGQGTRLTVV.

The chain uses TRBV5-1 and TRBJ2-6, with D maybe TRBD1 (5 bases). This CDR3 is 14 amino acids long. The germline V and J ends were trimmed by 7 bases and 0 bases, with 8 bases remaining between them. Germline CDR1 and CDR2: SGHRS and YFSETQ. The CDR3 sequence is CASRTGSGANVLTF. DNA for the CDR3: TGCGCCAGCCGAACAGGCTCTGGGGCCAACGTCCTGACTTTC.

The chain employs TRBV11-2 and TRBJ1-4, with 7 bases that match TRBD1. V shed 5 bases, J shed 8 bases, and the junction held 11 bases outside the gene matches. The germline V gene has CDR1 SGHAT and CDR2 FQNNGV. This CDR3 comprises 15 residues. CDR3 nucleotides: TGTGCCAGCAGCAAATCCGGGACAGAGTACGAAAAACTGTTTTTT. Its translation is CASSKSGTEYEKLFF.

The chain combines TRBV19 with TRBJ2-3, with D unclear. Germline V lookup: CDR1 LNHDA, CDR2 SQIVND (reference sequence). The CDR3 is made up of 13 amino acids. Deletions cut 4 bases from V and 6 bases from J, with 11 bases between. The CDR3 reads CASSTGLPDTQYF. In DNA form, the CDR3 reads TGTGCCAGTAGTACCGGTCTACCGGATACGCAGTATTTT.

The chain carries TRBV9 and TRBJ1-1; no clear D. The germline V gene encodes CDR1 SGDLS and CDR2 YYNGEE. V was pared by 0 bases and J by 0 bases, with 9 bases between. The CDR3 covers 15 residues. CDR3 protein: CASSVEASLNTEAFF. DNA of the CDR3: TGTGCCAGCAGCGTAGAGGCCAGTTTGAACACTGAAGCTTTCTTT.

The rearrangement joins TRBV7-3 to TRBJ1-1; D is possibly TRBD1 (5 bases). There are 14 residues in the CDR3. The germline V and J ends were trimmed by 0 bases and 3 bases, with 8 bases remaining between them. CDR1 and CDR2 from the germline V gene are SGHTA and FQGTGA. CDR3 residues: CASSLTGEDTEAFF. CDR3 DNA: TGTGCCAGCAGCTTAACGGGGGAGGACACTGAAGCTTTCTTT.

The chain joins TRBV2 to TRBJ1-1, with 7 positions matching TRBD1. The CDR3 is made up of 14 amino acids. The trim removed 5 bases at V and 0 bases at J, leaving 3 bases unmatched. Looked up from germline, CDR1 is SNHLY and CDR2 is FYNNEI. The CDR3: CASSTTGLNTEAFF. The CDR3 nucleotides are TGTGCCAGCAGTACGACAGGGTTGAACACTGAAGCTTTCTTT.

This chain links TRBV11-2 with TRBJ1-4; D uncertain. The CDR3 length is 17 residues. With 1 base removed from V and 8 bases from J, the gap between germline ends came to 20 bases. Germline V CDR1 and CDR2: SGHAT, FQNNGV. The CDR3 DNA reads as TGTGCCAGCAGCTTAGGGTTCAAGGGAGGTCGGAACGAAAAACTGTTTTTT. This sequence encodes CASSLGFKGGRNEKLFF.

The chain recombines TRBV19 with TRBJ1-2; 8 bases are a match to TRBD1. Germline assignment: CDR1 LNHDA and CDR2 SQIVND (reference sequence). V was clipped by 5 bases and J by 2 bases; unmatched bases: 4. CDR3 length: 14 amino acids. The CDR3 DNA sequence: TGTGCCAGTAGTGGGAGACAGGGGAACTATGGCTACACCTTC. It encodes CASSGRQGNYGYTF.

CDR3 coding DNA: TGCGCCAGCAGCGTGGCCGGGACAGGGAACGGCTACACCTTC. Translation gives CASSVAGTGNGYTF. The J gene is TRBJ1-2, the V gene TRBV5-1, with TRBD1 matching over 9 bases. The CDR3 has 14 amino acids. Germline V gene data show CDR1 as SGHRS and CDR2 as YFSETQ. V lost 4 bases to trimming and J lost 8 bases; unmatched junction nucleotides: 9.

The chain carries TRBV28 and TRBJ1-3; a weak D match, TRBD1 (5 bases). This CDR3 comprises 16 residues. Trimming cost V 1 base and J 0 bases, with 10 bases left between them. Germline-derived CDR1 and CDR2 are MDHEN and SYDVKM. CDR3 sequence (DNA): TGTGCCAGCAGTTTATCGGCAGGGCCCTCTGGAAACACCATATATTTT. Translated: CASSLSAGPSGNTIYF.

The V gene is TRBV6-1, the J gene TRBJ2-7, with D perhaps TRBD1 or TRBD2 (5 bases each). This CDR3 contains 13 residues. V was shortened by 6 bases and J by 2 bases, with 11 bases between the two germline ends. The germline V gene encodes CDR1 MNHNS and CDR2 SASEGT. CDR3 nucleotide sequence: TGTGCCAGCAGAGATAGAGGGGCCTACGAGCAGTACTTC. Translated, it gives CASRDRGAYEQYF.

This clone was detected once. The rearrangement joins TRBV20-1 to TRBJ2-3; D is unresolved. Trimming pared 6 bases from V and 6 bases from J, leaving 10 bases between. Germline V gene sequence: CDR1 DFQATT, CDR2 SNEGSKA (reference sequence). The CDR3 has 11 amino acids. The CDR3 nucleotides are TGCAGTGCGAGCCCGGCGGATACGCAGTATTTT. Its translation is CSASPADTQYF.

The V call is TRBV5-4, the J call TRBJ2-2, with D unresolved. V lost 0 bases and J 1 base, leaving 7 bases between the germline ends. CDR1 and CDR2 from the germline V gene are SGHNT and YYREEE (reference sequence). The CDR3 consists of 15 residues. CDR3 sequence reads: CASSLALGNTGELFF. CDR3 nucleotides: TGTGCCAGCAGCTTGGCCTTGGGGAACACCGGGGAGCTGTTTTTT.

The rearrangement joins TRBV7-9 to TRBJ2-7; D is unresolved. This CDR3 is built from 15 residues. Trimming took 4 bases from V and 0 from J, leaving 13 bases between them. Germline values: CDR1 SEHNR, CDR2 FQNEAQ (reference sequence). As DNA, the CDR3 is TGTGCCAGCAGCTCCGGATCATCTAGCTCCTACGAGCAGTACTTC. Amino acids: CASSSGSSSSYEQYF.

The chain recombines TRBV27 with TRBJ2-3; D gene uncertain. The V end lost 1 base, the J end lost 4 bases, and 9 bases lay between the germline ends. The CDR3 loop spans 14 amino acids. Germline V gene sequence: CDR1 MNHEY, CDR2 SMNVEV (reference sequence). The CDR3, as DNA: TGTGCCAGCAGTTTATTTGGCCGTTCAGATACGCAGTATTTT. It translates to CASSLFGRSDTQYF.

This clone was recorded once. The V and J genes are TRBV29-1 and TRBJ2-1; tentatively, D is TRBD2 (7 bases). Germline assignment: CDR1 SQVTM and CDR2 ANQGSEA. V lost 6 bases to trimming and J lost 8 bases, with 11 bases between them. The length of the CDR3 is 11 residues. The DNA for the CDR3 is TGCAGCGTGGGGGGGGGCTATGAGCAGTTCTTC. Its protein is CSVGGGYEQFF.

This chain links TRBV11-1 with TRBJ1-2, with a possible D match to TRBD1 (6 bases). V lost 4 bases and J 5 bases, leaving 14 bases between the germline ends. Germline CDR1 reads SGHAT; CDR2 reads FQDESV (reference sequence). The CDR3 extends over 14 amino acids. This chain's CDR3 is CASSSTGIGYGYTF. Here the CDR3 DNA reads TGTGCCAGCAGCTCCACAGGGATAGGGTATGGCTACACCTTC.

V is TRBV28 and J is TRBJ2-5; 7 nucleotides agree with TRBD1. V shed 4 bases and J 5 bases; nucleotides not matched to a gene: 1. This CDR3 is built from 12 residues. Germline V CDR1 and CDR2: MDHEN, SYDVKM. CDR3 in amino acids: CASSSQGETQYF. CDR3 DNA sequence: TGTGCCAGCAGTTCACAGGGGGAGACCCAGTACTTC.

The CDR3 nucleotides read TGTGCCAGCAGCAAACTGGGGGCATGGCGCGCAGATACGCAGTATTTT. Its protein is CASSKLGAWRADTQYF. The chain is built from TRBV21-1 and TRBJ2-3; the tabulated D call, TRBD1, remains unverified against the DNA. TRBV21-1 is noted as a pseudogene. This CDR3 region has 16 residues.

The chain carries TRBV7-3 and TRBJ2-2, with D possibly matching TRBD2 (6 bases). V was shortened by 5 bases and J by 5 bases, with 12 bases between the two germline ends. The CDR3 runs to 14 residues. Germline V gene data show CDR1 as SGHTA and CDR2 as FQGTGA. DNA of the CDR3: TGTGCCAGCAGCCACGGACTAAATACCGGGGAGCTGTTTTTT. It specifies CASSHGLNTGELFF.

The rearrangement joins TRBV7-9 to TRBJ1-3, with D uncertain. Trimming took 5 bases from V and 3 from J, leaving 17 bases between them. This CDR3 is built from 16 residues. From germline, CDR1 is SEHNR and CDR2 FQNEAQ (reference sequence). The CDR3 is CASSPGRTRDGNTIYF. The CDR3 DNA is TGTGCCAGCAGCCCTGGACGGACTCGAGATGGAAACACCATATATTTT.

The sample holds one count of this clone. V is TRBV19 and J is TRBJ2-7; no definite D call. V lost 7 bases to trimming and J lost 2 bases, with 15 bases between them. Germline CDR1 LNHDA, CDR2 SQIVND (reference sequence). The CDR3 spans 14 residues. CDR3 loop: CASTPASLPYEQYF. The CDR3 DNA reads as TGTGCCAGTACCCCCGCGAGCCTGCCCTACGAGCAGTACTTC.

This clone was picked up one time. The rearrangement uses TRBV6-5 and TRBJ2-5; a possible D gene is TRBD2 (6 bases). Near its end, the DNA agrees better with TRBJ2-7, so the J call may be wrong. The germline V gene encodes CDR1 MNHEY and CDR2 SVGAGI. The CDR3 spans 15 residues. CDR3: CASSTYRDLTYEQYF. The CDR3 DNA sequence: TGTGCCAGCAGTACTTACCGGGACTTAACCTACGAGCAGTACTTC.

Concerning this clone itself: At one end the junction does not follow the germline gene, possibly because of a read error. The chain uses TRBV7-7 and TRBJ2-1; D is perhaps TRBD1 (6 bases). The CDR3 is 15 amino acids. Germline V gives CDR1 SSHAT, CDR2 FNYEAQ (reference sequence). CDR3 DNA sequence: TGTGCTAGCAGGGGTGGGTGGGAAAGTCGCAATGAGCAGTTCTTC. Translated, it gives CASRGGWESRNEQFF.

V usage is TRBV15 and J usage is TRBJ2-3; a weak D match, TRBD2 (5 bases). V lost 0 bases and J 1 base, leaving 17 bases between the germline ends. Germline V CDR1 and CDR2: LNHNV, YYDKDF (reference sequence). There are 18 residues in the CDR3. DNA of the CDR3: TGTGCCACCAGCAGAGATGGTATTTTGGTGGAGGGCACAGATACGCAGTATTTT. Protein product: CATSRDGILVEGTDTQYF.

The rearrangement links TRBV6-5 to TRBJ1-2; D is possibly TRBD1 (6 bases). The CDR3 sequence is 15 residues long. Germline V gene data show CDR1 as MNHEY and CDR2 as SVGAGI. The V and J ends lost 7 bases and 3 bases respectively, with 18 bases between them. The CDR3 nucleotides are TGTGCCAGCACCTATTCGACAGGCCTCGACTATGGCTACACCTTC. It is translated as CASTYSTGLDYGYTF.